The clone carrying this T cell receptor (beta chain) was seen ten or more times. The data belong to a study of T cells in Graves' hyperthyroidism and ophthalmopathy. Germline V gene data show CDR1 as ENHRY and CDR2 as SYGVKD. CDR3 size: 14 residues. Trimming removed 6 bases from V and 8 bases from J, with 19 bases in between. Using RNA transcripts as the source, TCR beta CDR3 regions were amplified. Researchers ran a first-round RT-PCR on the TCR CDR3 using the HTBI primer set. TCRdb used MiXCR to reprocess the multiplex PCR reads, holding one entry per CDR3 protein. The repertoire holds a few hundred thousand distinct CDR3 sequences, with approximately 17% as singletons.

This TCR was sampled from a woman between 18 and 29 years old with Graves' ophthalmopathy. The sequenced material came from blood. This chain links TRBV10-3 with TRBJ1-2, with a tentative D call TRBD1 (6 bases). This CDR3 reads CAISDRDKGDGYTF. DNA for the CDR3: TGTGCCATCAGCGATAGGGACAAGGGGGACGGCTACACCTTC.